A single sample is the source of the 17 T cell receptor beta chains below, sequenced in a study of OX40 agonist ivuxolimab in advanced cancers. Produced via immunoSEQ multiplex PCR; TCRdb's table is partial and in-frame only. The sample lists about 71,000 clones, about four fifths seen once, with less than 0.85% in the top ten. Sequenced material: CD4+ or CD8+ T cells sorted from blood, taken in a trial of the OX40 agonist ivuxolimab. The source is an adult with an advanced solid tumor such as melanoma, head and neck, liver or kidney cancer.

The chain has TRBV5-5 and TRBJ1-5, with no clear D. From germline, CDR1 is SGHKS and CDR2 YYEKEE (reference sequence). Deletions cut 2 bases from V and 0 bases from J, with 12 bases between. The CDR3 sequence is 16 residues long. The CDR3: CASSFSAGLSNQPQHF. The CDR3 DNA is TGTGCCAGCAGCTTCTCGGCAGGACTTAGCAATCAGCCCCAGCATTTT.

V and J are TRBV18 and TRBJ1-1; 7 bases are shared with TRBD1. CDR3 size: 14 residues. The germline V gene encodes CDR1 KGHSH and CDR2 LQKENI. V was pared by 4 bases and J by 2 bases, with 4 bases of the junction left unmatched. The CDR3 loop is CASSLGQLNTEAFF. The CDR3 nucleotides read TGTGCCAGCTCACTGGGACAGTTAAACACTGAAGCTTTCTTT.

The V and J genes are TRBV7-9 and TRBJ2-7; 9 bases are a match to TRBD1. Germline lookup yields CDR1 SEHNR and CDR2 FQNEAQ (reference sequence). This CDR3 has 13 amino acids. V trimming: 3 bases; J trimming: 3 bases; junction bases outside the gene matches: 0. The CDR3, as DNA: TGTGCCAGCAGCTTGGACAGGGGCTACGAGCAGTACTTC. Its translation is CASSLDRGYEQYF. The complete variable domain, with remaining parts taken from reference TRBV7-9 and TRBJ2-7, reads DTGVSQNPRHKITKRGQNVTFRCDPISEHNRLYWYRQTLGQGPEFLTYFQNEAQLEKSRLLSDRFSAERPKGSFSTLEIQRTEQGDSAMYLCASSLDRGYEQYFGPGTRLTVT.

This clone was found a few times. The chain couples TRBV4-2 to TRBJ2-7; 15 nucleotides align to TRBD2. The germline V gene encodes CDR1 LGHNA and CDR2 YNFKEQ. CDR3 length: 15 residues. With 3 bases clipped from V and 6 bases from J, the junction kept 3 bases outside the gene matches. The CDR3 spells CASSHWGLAGGEQYF. The CDR3 DNA follows: TGTGCCAGCAGCCACTGGGGACTAGCGGGAGGCGAGCAGTACTTC.

The chain couples TRBV28 to TRBJ1-4; maybe TRBD1 (6 bases). Per the germline V gene, CDR1 is MDHEN and CDR2 is SYDVKM. V lost 7 bases and J lost 8, with 17 bases in between. This CDR3 region has 14 residues. The CDR3 nucleotides are TGTGCCAGCACCCGGGGGCAGGTTGGGGAAAAACTGTTTTTT. Its translation is CASTRGQVGEKLFF.

This clone showed up just once. This sequence joins TRBV6-6 and TRBJ1-5, with D perhaps matching TRBD1 (6 bases). The CDR3 consists of 16 residues. CDR1 and CDR2 (germline): MNHNY, SVGAGI (reference sequence). Trimming cost V 6 bases and J 0 bases, with 15 bases left between them. The CDR3 is CASRQGGWNSNQPQHF. CDR3 DNA: TGTGCCAGCAGGCAAGGGGGGTGGAATAGCAATCAGCCCCAGCATTTT.

V usage is TRBV5-6 and J usage is TRBJ2-7, with 9 bases that match TRBD1. The CDR3 has 12 amino acids. Germline V gene lookup returns CDR1 SGHDT and CDR2 YYEEEE. CDR3 bases: TGTGCCAGCAGTTCCAACCGGGACAGGGACGATGTG. This translates into CASSSNRDRDDV.

J is TRBJ2-1 and V is TRBV5-4, with D perhaps TRBD1 (6 bases). The CDR3 length is 16 residues. Trimming stripped 5 bases from V and 4 bases from J, with 19 bases between. Germline V gene data show CDR1 as SGHNT and CDR2 as YYREEE (reference sequence). CDR3 region: CASRPSGTTLYNEQFF. In DNA form, the CDR3 reads TGTGCCAGCAGACCGTCCGGGACAACTCTTTACAATGAGCAGTTCTTC.

The V call is TRBV11-2, the J call TRBJ2-3; either TRBD1 or TRBD2 may supply D (5 bases each). The V and J ends lost 5 bases and 0 bases respectively, with 9 bases between them. Looked up from germline, CDR1 is SGHAT and CDR2 is FQNNGV. The CDR3 loop spans 14 amino acids. CDR3 coding DNA: TGTGCCAGCAGCACGGGACCCAGCACAGATACGCAGTATTTT. Translated: CASSTGPSTDTQYF.

The V call is TRBV10-3, the J call TRBJ2-5; 7 nucleotides agree with TRBD1. Germline V gene lookup returns CDR1 ENHRY and CDR2 SYGVKD. The ends lost 8 bases at V and 2 bases at J; junction bases unmatched: 8. CDR3 length: 14 residues. The CDR3 spells CAIRKGQTQETQYF. The CDR3 DNA is TGTGCCATCCGGAAGGGACAGACACAAGAGACCCAGTACTTC.

This chain joins TRBV7-2 and TRBJ1-2, with TRBD1 identical over 9 bases. The CDR3 spans 18 residues. The germline V gene has CDR1 SGHTA and CDR2 FQGNSA. J was trimmed by 0 bases and V by 6 bases; bases with no gene match: 14. The DNA for the CDR3 is TGTGCCAGCAGTTCCACCCGGGGGACAGGGTCTCCTAACTATGGCTACACCTTC. Amino acids: CASSSTRGTGSPNYGYTF.

The V and J genes are TRBV9 and TRBJ2-3, with D hard to call. The germline V and J ends were trimmed by 4 bases and 4 bases, with 13 bases remaining between them. CDR3 length equals 14 residues. The V gene's germline CDR1 is SGDLS and CDR2 YYNGEE. CDR3 in amino acids: CASSPSPWADTQYF. CDR3 in DNA: TGTGCCAGCAGCCCCTCCCCTTGGGCAGATACGCAGTATTTT.

The chain employs TRBV11-2 and TRBJ2-1; possible D gene TRBD2, 6 bases. With 1 base removed from V and 7 bases from J, the gap between germline ends came to 14 bases. The CDR3 contains 15 residues. Germline V lookup: CDR1 SGHAT, CDR2 FQNNGV. Here the CDR3 reads CASSLGGGVRNEQFF. The DNA for the CDR3 is TGTGCCAGCAGCTTAGGGGGCGGGGTGAGGAATGAGCAGTTCTTC. The complete variable domain, with remaining parts taken from reference TRBV11-2 and TRBJ2-1, reads EAGVAQSPRYKIIEKRQSVAFWCNPISGHATLYWYQQILGQGPKLLIQFQNNGVVDDSQLPKDRFSAERLKGVDSTLKIQPAKLEDSAVYLCASSLGGGVRNEQFFGPGTRLTVL.

This clone was counted a single time. The genes are TRBV5-1 and TRBJ1-1; possible D gene TRBD1, 6 bases. Trimming stripped 4 bases from V and 0 bases from J, with 10 bases between. Germline assignment: CDR1 SGHRS and CDR2 YFSETQ. CDR3 length: 14 residues. CDR3 in DNA: TGCGCCAGCAGCCCAGGACAGATGAACACTGAAGCTTTCTTT. Its translation: CASSPGQMNTEAFF.

This clone has a single count. This chain connects TRBV5-6 to TRBJ2-3; a possible D gene is TRBD2 (6 bases). The CDR3 extends over 16 amino acids. The germline CDR1 and CDR2 sequences are SGHDT and YYEEEE. Trimming pared 1 base from V and 5 bases from J, leaving 17 bases between. The CDR3 nucleotides read TGTGCCAGCAGCTTGTTTAGGGCGGGGATCATAGATACGCAGTATTTT. Residues: CASSLFRAGIIDTQYF.

This chain links TRBV5-5 with TRBJ1-3; D is undetermined. Germline values: CDR1 SGHKS, CDR2 YYEKEE (reference sequence). The ends were cut back, 0 bases at V and 1 base at J, with 11 bases in the middle. The CDR3 extends over 16 amino acids. The CDR3 DNA is TGTGCCAGCAGCTTGGGGCACAAGACGTCTGGAAACACCATATATTTT. It specifies CASSLGHKTSGNTIYF.

The chain couples TRBV4-1 to TRBJ1-6, with D unclear. The ends were cut back, 2 bases at V and 10 bases at J, with 12 bases in the middle. CDR3 length equals 14 residues. Germline-derived CDR1 and CDR2 are MGHRA and YSYEKL. The CDR3 bases are TGCGCCAGCAGCCAACCTCTCCCGGGGTCACCCCTCCACTTT. Encoded protein: CASSQPLPGSPLHF.